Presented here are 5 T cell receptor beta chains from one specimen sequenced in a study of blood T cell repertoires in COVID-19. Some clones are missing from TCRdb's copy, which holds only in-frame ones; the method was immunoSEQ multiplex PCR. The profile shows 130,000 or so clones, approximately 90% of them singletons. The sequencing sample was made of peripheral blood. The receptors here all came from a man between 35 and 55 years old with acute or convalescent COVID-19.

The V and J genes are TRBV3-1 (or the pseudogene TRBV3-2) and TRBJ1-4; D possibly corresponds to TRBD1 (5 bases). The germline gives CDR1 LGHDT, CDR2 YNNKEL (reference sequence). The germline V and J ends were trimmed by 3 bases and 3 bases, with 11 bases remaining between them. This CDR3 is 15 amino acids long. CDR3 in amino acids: CASSQLRVPNEKLFF. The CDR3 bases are TGTGCCAGCAGCCAGCTCAGGGTCCCTAATGAAAAACTGTTTTTT.

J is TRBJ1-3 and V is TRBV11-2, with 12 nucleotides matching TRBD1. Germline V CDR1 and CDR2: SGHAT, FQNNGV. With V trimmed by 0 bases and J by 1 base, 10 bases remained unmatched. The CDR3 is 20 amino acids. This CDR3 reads CASSLDGGTGGFGSGNTIYF. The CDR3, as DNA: TGTGCCAGCAGCTTAGATGGGGGGACAGGGGGCTTTGGATCTGGAAACACCATATATTTT. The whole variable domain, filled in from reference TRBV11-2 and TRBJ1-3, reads EAGVAQSPRYKIIEKRQSVAFWCNPISGHATLYWYQQILGQGPKLLIQFQNNGVVDDSQLPKDRFSAERLKGVDSTLKIQPAKLEDSAVYLCASSLDGGTGGFGSGNTIYFGEGSWLTVV.

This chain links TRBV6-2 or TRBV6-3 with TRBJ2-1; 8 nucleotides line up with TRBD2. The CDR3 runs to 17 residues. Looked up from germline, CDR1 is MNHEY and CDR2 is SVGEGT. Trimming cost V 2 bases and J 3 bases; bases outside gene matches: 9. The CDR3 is CASSYRSSGVLYNEQFF. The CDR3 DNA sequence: TGTGCCAGCAGTTACCGAAGTAGCGGGGTACTCTACAATGAGCAGTTCTTC.

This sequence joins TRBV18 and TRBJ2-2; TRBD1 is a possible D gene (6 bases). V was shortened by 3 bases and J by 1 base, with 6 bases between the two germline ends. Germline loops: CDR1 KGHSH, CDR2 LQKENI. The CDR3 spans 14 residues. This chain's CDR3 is CASSPDRNTGELFF. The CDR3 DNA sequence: TGTGCCAGCTCACCGGACAGGAACACCGGGGAGCTGTTTTTT. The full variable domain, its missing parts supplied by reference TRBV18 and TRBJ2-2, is NAGVMQNPRHLVRRRGQEARLRCSPMKGHSHVYWYRQLPEEGLKFMVYLQKENIIDESGMPKERFSAEFPKEGPSILRIQQVVRGDSAAYFCASSPDRNTGELFFGEGSRLTVL.

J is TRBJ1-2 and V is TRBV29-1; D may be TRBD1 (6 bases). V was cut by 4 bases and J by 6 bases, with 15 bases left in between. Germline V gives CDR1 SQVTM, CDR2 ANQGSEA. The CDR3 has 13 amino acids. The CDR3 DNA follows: TGCAGCGTTGGACTACAGGGCTTCCATGGCTACACCTTC. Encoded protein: CSVGLQGFHGYTF.